These 18 T cell receptor beta chains share one sample of origin, sequenced in a study of T cell responses to AZD1222 COVID-19 vaccine (dated by TCRdb to about 2021). Reading the label with the study, this specimen's time point is: baseline before first vaccination. Library construction relied on the immunoSEQ multiplex PCR assay. TCRdb provides this immuneACCESS table in a form limited to in-frame rearrangements. Some clones are lacking; in checked studies, under half of them reflect an unresolved V gene, and why the rest are absent is not known. Recorded for this sample are 100,000 to 150,000 clones; less than 90% of them occurred a single time. The ten largest clones represent 28% of the sample. The sequenced sample was peripheral blood, obtained on day 0 of AZD1222 vaccination. Every receptor here comes from an adult in good health.

The chain has TRBV27 and TRBJ2-5; TRBD1 might be the D (5 bases). The CDR3 has 14 amino acids. V lost 6 bases and J lost 4, with 15 bases in between. Germline V gives CDR1 MNHEY, CDR2 SMNVEV (reference sequence). The CDR3 spells CASSPLGRGETQYF. As DNA, the CDR3 is TGTGCCAGCAGCCCTTTGGGGCGTGGAGAGACCCAGTACTTC.

The J gene is TRBJ1-1, the V gene TRBV7-3; TRBD1 matches at 7 bases. The length of the CDR3 is 13 residues. The V gene end was trimmed by 2 bases and the J gene end by 4 bases; junction bases not matched to a gene: 1. Germline V gene lookup returns CDR1 SGHTA and CDR2 FQGTGA. In DNA, the CDR3 is TGTGCCAGCAGCTTAGGGACAGCCACTGAAGCTTTCTTT. Translation: CASSLGTATEAFF.

V gene TRBV7-6 combines with J gene TRBJ2-7; a possible D gene is TRBD1 (6 bases). Per the germline V gene, CDR1 is SGHVS and CDR2 is FNYEAQ. This CDR3 comprises 13 residues. Trimming removed 1 base from V and 3 bases from J, with 7 bases in between. CDR3 sequence: CASSLGGGYEQYF. As DNA, the CDR3 is TGTGCCAGCAGCTTAGGAGGGGGCTACGAGCAGTACTTC.

The V call is TRBV29-1, the J call TRBJ2-4, with 9 bases fitting TRBD1. The CDR3 totals 14 residues. V lost 6 bases, J lost 5 bases, and 8 bases stayed unmatched. Germline CDR1 and CDR2: SQVTM and ANQGSEA. The CDR3 region is CSVRLGQGENIQYF. The CDR3 bases are TGCAGCGTCCGCCTGGGACAGGGAGAAAACATTCAGTACTTC.

V is TRBV19 and J is TRBJ1-2; D call uncertain. V was cut by 1 base and J by 1 base, with 7 bases left in between. CDR1 and CDR2 (germline): LNHDA, SQIVND (reference sequence). The CDR3 extends over 14 amino acids. The CDR3 loop is CASSIGHLNYGYTF. The CDR3 DNA reads as TGTGCCAGTAGTATAGGACACCTTAACTATGGCTACACCTTC.

J is TRBJ1-4 and V is TRBV30; D remains unclear. The CDR3 consists of 9 residues. Trimming stripped 8 bases from V and 7 bases from J, with 5 bases between. Looked up from germline, CDR1 is GTSNPN and CDR2 is SVGIG (reference sequence). CDR3 bases: TGTGCCGACATTGAAAAACTGTTTTTT. Amino acid sequence: CADIEKLFF.

The gene calls are TRBV30 and TRBJ1-1; possible D gene TRBD1, 5 bases. The CDR3 runs 11 residues. CDR1 and CDR2 (germline): GTSNPN, SVGIG (reference sequence). Trimming removed 3 bases at V and 5 bases at J, with 7 bases between. For the CDR3, the DNA is TGTGCCTGGAGGAGGGGAACTGAAGCTTTCTTT. Its translation is CAWRRGTEAFF.

The chain is built from TRBV9 and TRBJ1-3; weak D call: TRBD1 (6 bases). Trimming removed 1 base from V and 0 bases from J, with 17 bases in between. This CDR3 is built from 18 residues. The germline gives CDR1 SGDLS, CDR2 YYNGEE. In DNA form, the CDR3 reads TGTGCCAGCAGCGTACGCGGACAGACCAGAAACTCTGGAAACACCATATATTTT. It codes for CASSVRGQTRNSGNTIYF.

This clone was picked up one time. The gene calls are TRBV6-2 or TRBV6-3 and TRBJ2-6; D remains ambiguous. V was cut by 5 bases and J by 0 bases, with 8 bases left in between. Germline loops: CDR1 MNHEY, CDR2 SVGEGT. The CDR3 totals 15 residues. CDR3 in DNA: TGTGCCAGCAGTGGCCAGGCCTCTGGGGCCAACGTCCTGACTTTC. Its translation is CASSGQASGANVLTF.

This chain uses TRBV29-1 with TRBJ2-7; the match to TRBD2 covers 7 bases. The CDR3 runs 14 residues. CDR1 is SQVTM and CDR2 is ANQGSEA in the germline V gene. Trimming took 0 bases from V and 3 from J; bases not matched to a gene: 5. CDR3 loop: CSVEDPGRGYEQYF. The CDR3 region has the DNA TGCAGCGTTGAAGATCCGGGGAGGGGCTACGAGCAGTACTTC.

The chain combines TRBV7-9 with TRBJ2-5; the match to TRBD1 covers 7 bases. The CDR3 covers 14 residues. V dropped 3 bases and J dropped 5; count of bases not matched to a gene: 6. Per the germline V gene, CDR1 is SEHNR and CDR2 is FQNEAQ (reference sequence). The CDR3 protein is CASSFKGGGETQYF. The CDR3 nucleotides are TGTGCCAGCAGCTTTAAAGGGGGCGGTGAGACCCAGTACTTC. Full variable domain (remainder filled in from reference TRBV7-9 and TRBJ2-5): DTGVSQNPRHKITKRGQNVTFRCDPISEHNRLYWYRQTLGQGPEFLTYFQNEAQLEKSRLLSDRFSAERPKGSFSTLEIQRTEQGDSAMYLCASSFKGGGETQYFGPGTRLLVL.

This sequence joins TRBV29-1 and TRBJ2-7; no clear D gene. V shed 4 bases and J shed 9 bases, with 19 bases lying between them. Per germline, CDR1 SQVTM and CDR2 ANQGSEA. The CDR3 runs 13 residues. In DNA, the CDR3 is TGCAGCGTTGGAACCAACCCCAGGTCGGGGCAGTACTTC. Translation gives CSVGTNPRSGQYF.

The chain joins TRBV24-1 to TRBJ2-1, with 7 bases matching TRBD2. The V gene's germline CDR1 is KGHDR and CDR2 SFDVKD. The CDR3 has 13 residues. Unmatched junction bases numbered 7, after V lost 4 bases and J lost 11 bases. The DNA for the CDR3 is TGTGCCACCAGTGAGGGAGGGAATTGGAAGCAGTTCTTC. It translates to CATSEGGNWKQFF.

The table lists this clone with a count of one. J is TRBJ1-2 and V is TRBV5-6, with D possibly TRBD1 on 5 matching bases. Trimming removed 1 base from V and 3 bases from J, with 10 bases in between. The V gene's germline CDR1 is SGHDT and CDR2 YYEEEE. CDR3 size: 14 residues. The DNA for the CDR3 is TGTGCCAGCAGCTTGTTCGGGGCTGACTATGGCTACACCTTC. It codes for CASSLFGADYGYTF.

The CDR3, as DNA: TGTGCCAGCAGCTTATATGGACAGGGGGCCCTAGTTTGCACCTTC. Amino acid sequence: CASSLYGQGALVCTF. The gene calls are TRBV5-6 and TRBJ1-2, with 11 nucleotides matching TRBD1. The germline CDR1 and CDR2 sequences are SGHDT and YYEEEE. V trimming: 2 bases; J trimming: 13 bases; junction bases outside the gene matches: 13. The CDR3 totals 15 residues.

This chain connects TRBV24-1 to TRBJ2-2; D perhaps matches TRBD2 (5 bases). There are 15 residues in the CDR3. Trimming took 3 bases from V and 5 from J, leaving 12 bases between them. The germline gives CDR1 KGHDR, CDR2 SFDVKD. The CDR3 reads CATSDTSRGTGELFF. CDR3 bases: TGTGCCACCAGTGATACGTCCCGGGGTACCGGGGAGCTGTTTTTT.

This clone has only one observation. The rearrangement uses TRBV5-1 and TRBJ2-5; 10 nucleotides agree with TRBD2. With 0 bases clipped from V and 4 bases from J, the junction kept 6 bases outside the gene matches. Germline loops: CDR1 SGHRS, CDR2 YFSETQ. This CDR3 spans 16 amino acids. The CDR3 sequence: CASSLGSSGSVETQYF. As DNA, the CDR3 is TGCGCCAGCAGCTTGGGATCTAGCGGGAGCGTAGAGACCCAGTACTTC.

The genes are TRBV12-3 or TRBV12-4 and TRBJ1-2; the D gene is possibly TRBD1 (5 bases). CDR3 size: 13 residues. Trimming cost V 2 bases and J 7 bases, with 11 bases left between them. The CDR3 protein is CASSLWGGAGYTF. For the CDR3, the DNA is TGTGCCAGCAGTTTATGGGGGGGAGCTGGCTACACCTTC.